This T cell receptor beta chain is drawn from a study of T-cell memory formation after mild COVID-19. TCRdb independently ran MiXCR on the 5' RACE reads; one entry per CDR3 protein. The sample includes under 650,000 distinct CDR3 sequences, about a sixth of them seen just once. A few counts support this clonotype. This CDR3 has 16 amino acids. V gave up 3 bases and J gave up 6 bases; unmatched junction bases: 14. The germline V gene has CDR1 LGHNA and CDR2 YNFKEQ. Sample: PBMCs or a T cell subset sorted from them (not recorded which). The V gene is TRBV4-2, the J gene TRBJ2-7, with 7 bases fitting TRBD2. This clonotype was sampled from an adult woman who had mild COVID-19 (a few samples of this study predate the infection). Cell type and time point are not known. The CDR3 DNA reads as TGTGCCAGCAGCCATCTCTGGGCGGGGGAGGGCCTCGAGCAGTACTTC. This gives the protein CASSHLWAGEGLEQYF.